This T cell receptor beta chain was profiled in a study of neurological immune-mediated disorders. Study details: The study included around 35 multiple sclerosis patients, roughly 30 relapsing-remitting and 3 secondary progressive. Study-level points and caveats: Neither clinical nor MRI features were found to be associated with the multiple sclerosis repertoire cluster.

Unsorted libraries were prepared from 2 million PBMCs held at -80 C. The table lists this clonotype with many counts. The antigen is unknown. Via MiXCR, TCRdb re-called the 5' RACE reads, giving one row per CDR3 protein. Here the sample spans some 41,000 distinct CDR3 sequences, 2% to 3% being singletons. This clonotype was sampled from a man aged 25 to 45 with multiple sclerosis. Sequenced: PBMCs.

CDR3 DNA: TGTGCCAGCAGCTTAGCCACAGGGGGTGATTACGAGCAGTACTTC. It specifies CASSLATGGDYEQYF. The chain carries TRBV7-2 and TRBJ2-7; TRBD1 agrees at 8 bases. Losses at the gene ends were 0 bases for V and 4 bases for J; bases not matched to a gene: 5. Per the germline V gene, CDR1 is SGHTA and CDR2 is FQGNSA. There are 15 residues in the CDR3. The full variable domain, completed using reference TRBV7-2 and TRBJ2-7, is GAGVSQSPSNKVTEKGKDVELRCDPISGHTALYWYRQSLGQGLEFLIYFQGNSAPDKSGLPSDRFSAERTGGSVSTLTIQRTQQEDSAVYLCASSLATGGDYEQYFGPGTRLTVT.